The rows below give T cell receptor beta chains drawn from one sample of a study of cytomegalovirus exposure and HLA in healthy donors. This table comes from immunoSEQ multiplex PCR, and its TCRdb copy is limited to in-frame clones, with some not included. The data hold about 150,000 clones, with approximately 84% observed a single time. The specimen sequenced was PBMCs. These receptors were taken from a boy aged 2 to 10 in good health and CMV-seronegative. Both conserved end residues are trimmed from each CDR3. The D gene is left open where the match is weak.

j_call	cdr3_length	d_call	v_call	cdr3_aa
TRBJ1-1	12	-	TRBV5-1	ASSPRGGDTEAF
TRBJ1-2	14	-	TRBV18	ASSLQIGEGHYGYT
TRBJ1-2	13	-	TRBV6-5	ASSYSWAGPYGYT
TRBJ2-3	14	TRBD1	TRBV7-9	ASSARTGISTDTQY
TRBJ1-1	11	-	TRBV5-1	ASSPGAATEAF
TRBJ2-1	16	TRBD2	TRBV7-8	ASSFRLLAGEGYNEQF
TRBJ2-1	14	TRBD1	TRBV7-3	ASSLLGTGVGNEQF
TRBJ2-7	12	TRBD2	TRBV6-5	ASKERESFYEQY
TRBJ1-2	14	-	TRBV6-5	ASSYSPGFSSRGYT
TRBJ1-2	13	-	TRBV27	ASSLSGQGRYGYT
TRBJ2-1	12	-	TRBV6-6	ASSYQTGSDEQF
TRBJ2-1	13	TRBD2	TRBV12-5	ASGEREMSYNEQF
TRBJ2-7	9	-	TRBV20-1	SPQDRYEQY
TRBJ2-5	13	TRBD2	TRBV27	ASRELAGGRETQY
TRBJ1-1	12	-	TRBV11-3	ASSSTDLNTEAF
TRBJ2-1	16	TRBD2	TRBV4-1	ASSQVILAGVPYNEQF
TRBJ2-7	14	TRBD2	TRBV28	ASSLVGSGRVYEQY
TRBJ2-3	15	TRBD1	TRBV10-1	ASSEISDRLSSDTQY
-	12	-	TRBV7-9	ASSLRGASYEQY
TRBJ1-1	13	-	TRBV5-4	ASSLVSSRNTEAF
TRBJ2-3	13	-	TRBV7-6	ASSLGRQRTDTQY
TRBJ1-4	12	-	TRBV5-5	ASSPQTTNEKLF
TRBJ1-1	12	TRBD1	TRBV5-1	ASTRDREDAEAF
TRBJ2-3	16	-	TRBV5-6	ASSLPLSYIEITDTQY
TRBJ1-1	13	-	TRBV4-1	ASSPREWGRTEAF
TRBJ1-2	14	-	TRBV29-1	SVEDLRFSGQFGYT
TRBJ2-7	14	-	TRBV4-1	ASSQVMRGGGYEQY
TRBJ2-5	12	TRBD1	TRBV6-6	ASSYRQGVETQY
TRBJ1-1	11	-	TRBV6-4	ASSRRLGAEAF
TRBJ2-5	12	-	TRBV15	ATSSPQGTQTQY
TRBJ2-7	14	TRBD1	TRBV5-1	ASSLTQGVGPYEQY
TRBJ1-1	11	-	TRBV30	AWIRTANTEAF
TRBJ1-2	11	-	TRBV5-1	ASSLTDYYGYT
TRBJ2-5	12	-	TRBV5-4	ASSLEWSGETQY
TRBJ1-5	15	TRBD1	TRBV12-5	ASGLERDRSKNQPQH
TRBJ1-1	14	TRBD1	TRBV7-2	ASSLSLGQANTEAF
TRBJ1-2	11	-	TRBV4-1	ASSQNGGWGYT
TRBJ2-2	13	-	TRBV10-3	AIEPGTTIGGELF
TRBJ2-3	13	TRBD2	TRBV7-2	ASSLGGRLPDTQY
TRBJ2-5	12	-	TRBV7-9	ASSLPRQQETQY
TRBJ2-5	13	TRBD2	TRBV9	ASSVGGSGQETQY
TRBJ2-7	13	TRBD1	TRBV5-1	ASSLGRTGTYEQY
TRBJ2-2	14	-	TRBV19	ASTPTVPKLYGELF
TRBJ2-7	12	-	TRBV9	ASSVSASSYEQY
TRBJ2-1	14	TRBD2	TRBV12-5	ASARTSGSSYNEQF
TRBJ2-1	12	-	TRBV19	ASSIVARGNEQF
TRBJ2-5	15	TRBD2	TRBV5-1	ASSSILAGGSTETQY
TRBJ1-1	14	-	TRBV5-1	ASSRSPVDMLIEAF
TRBJ2-1	14	TRBD2	TRBV6-6	ASSYFSGYSYNEQF
TRBJ2-6	16	TRBD1	TRBV18	ASSPRTGGGSGANVLT